This T cell receptor (beta chain) was retrieved from a study of cytomegalovirus exposure and HLA in healthy donors. Across the whole study: In an earlier analysis, around 120 million unique TCR beta sequences were found from some 200 million T cells. General study points: Many donors shared some public TCRs, even though most TCR sequences were rare. Donor immune exposure was known only as CMV serostatus. Earlier analysis found most TCR beta V segments productive about 87% or about 30% of the time.

With respect to this clone: The target antigen is unknown.

J lost 7 bases, V lost 1 base, and 5 bases had no gene match. This CDR3 has 14 amino acids. Germline V gene lookup returns CDR1 SGHRS and CDR2 YFSETQ. Researchers ran the PCR with 60 Vbeta and 13 Jbeta primers. Profiling relied on immunoSEQ multiplex PCR, and the TCRdb table lists in-frame clones only, not all of them. The sample table sets out 70,000 or so clones. This receptor was identified in a man between 40 and 49 years old in good health and CMV-seronegative. The sample taken for sequencing was PBMCs. The V call is TRBV5-1, the J call TRBJ2-1; 7 bases fit TRBD2. CDR3 sequence (DNA): TGCGCCAGCAGCTTGAGGACTAGTGAAAATGAGCAGTTCTTC. This sequence encodes CASSLRTSENEQFF.